This TCR beta chain is from a study of cytomegalovirus exposure and HLA in healthy donors. Every donor was a healthy person donating bone marrow. Trimming removed 5 bases at V and 1 base at J, with 5 bases between. This CDR3 region has 12 residues. Germline assignment: CDR1 SGHTA and CDR2 FQGNSA. With regard to this clone: Its antigen is not identified.

PCR involved 60 Vbeta and 13 Jbeta primers. Generated by immunoSEQ multiplex PCR, the TCRdb table keeps only in-frame clones and is missing some. This table holds some 100,000 clones, about 80% found once. Study results and caveats: Upon later analysis, TCR association rates were observed to vary by HLA locus, being highest for DRB1 and lowest for HLA-C. Cytomegalovirus association was assigned to approximately 180 TCR beta chains. Per published accounts, TCR beta sequences correctly predicted the HLA-A and HLA-B alleles of most subjects.

Sequencing was done on a sample of PBMCs. The V call is TRBV7-2, the J call TRBJ2-5; D gene unclear. This clonotype was obtained from a woman between 50 and 59 years old in good health and CMV-seropositive. DNA for the CDR3: TGTGCCAGCAGCGCTAGCCAAGAGACCCAGTACTTC. Its protein product is CASSASQETQYF.